A single sample gave rise to the 10 T cell receptor beta chains below, sequenced in a study of cytomegalovirus exposure and HLA in healthy donors. The PCR was carried out with 60 Vbeta primers and 13 Jbeta primers. TCRdb's copy holds only in-frame clones and misses some; the assay was immunoSEQ multiplex PCR. In the table there are about 130,000 clones, roughly 77% of which are singletons. Material for sequencing was PBMCs. Receptors originate from a man aged 25 to 40 in good health and CMV-seronegative.

This clone was counted between two and nine times. The chain uses TRBV6-5 and TRBJ2-5; D may be TRBD2 (6 bases). The CDR3 is 13 amino acids. V was clipped by 5 bases and J by 1 base, with 8 bases between them. Germline lookup yields CDR1 MNHEY and CDR2 SVGAGI. The CDR3 reads CASSRLGQETQYF. CDR3 sequence (DNA): TGTGCCAGCAGTCGACTAGGCCAAGAGACCCAGTACTTC.

The chain has TRBV7-9 and TRBJ1-2, with unresolved D. CDR3 size: 12 residues. Between the trimmed V and J ends, which lost 3 bases and 3 bases, there was a span of 5 bases. Per germline, CDR1 SEHNR and CDR2 FQNEAQ (reference sequence). In nucleotides, the CDR3 is TGTGCCAGCAGCTTTACAGACTATGGCTACACCTTC. This encodes CASSFTDYGYTF. Full variable domain (remainder filled in from reference TRBV7-9 and TRBJ1-2): DTGVSQNPRHKITKRGQNVTFRCDPISEHNRLYWYRQTLGQGPEFLTYFQNEAQLEKSRLLSDRFSAERPKGSFSTLEIQRTEQGDSAMYLCASSFTDYGYTFGSGTRLTVV.

Of note for this clone: One junction end disagrees with the germline gene, perhaps due to a read error. The chain combines TRBV5-1 with TRBJ2-7, with 13 bases lining up with TRBD2. This CDR3 has 13 residues. Germline-derived CDR1 and CDR2 are SGHRS and YFSETQ. The CDR3 region is CASSTGTSGDYRF. In nucleotides, the CDR3 is TGCGCCAGCAGTACCGGGACTAGCGGGGATTACCGTTTC.

The rearrangement joins TRBV2 to TRBJ2-5, with 12 bases that match TRBD2. The junction had 1 base not matched to a gene; V was cut back by 1 base and J by 4 bases. Germline V gene lookup returns CDR1 SNHLY and CDR2 FYNNEI. CDR3 length: 15 residues. The CDR3 reads CASSEGLAGVETQYF. The CDR3 nucleotides read TGTGCCAGCAGTGAAGGACTAGCGGGAGTAGAGACCCAGTACTTC.

This clone was recorded a few times. The rearrangement joins TRBV18 to TRBJ1-1; possibly TRBD1 for D (6 bases). Germline V gene data show CDR1 as KGHSH and CDR2 as LQKENI. This CDR3 is 13 amino acids long. Trimming removed 4 bases at V and 5 bases at J, with 11 bases between. CDR3 bases: TGTGCCAGCTCACAAATACAGGGAACTGAAGCTTTCTTT. It is translated as CASSQIQGTEAFF.

For this clone: Its ends do not fully match the called genes, so a read error is possible. The chain uses TRBV7-9 and TRBJ1-6; no definite D call. Germline CDR1 reads SEHNR; CDR2 reads FQNEAQ (reference sequence). This CDR3 has 12 residues. The CDR3 DNA reads TGTTCCAGCAGCTCACTAAATTCACCCCTCCACTTT. Translated: CSSSSLNSPLHF.

This chain joins TRBV5-6 and TRBJ1-5, with a weak D call TRBD1 (6 bases). CDR3 length: 13 amino acids. The V gene's germline CDR1 is SGHDT and CDR2 YYEEEE. Between the trimmed V and J ends, which lost 1 base and 4 bases, there was a span of 6 bases. The CDR3 coding sequence is TGTGCCAGCAGCTTGACAGGGAATCAGCCCCAGCATTTT. Its translation is CASSLTGNQPQHF.

The genes are TRBV4-3 and TRBJ2-7, with D possibly being TRBD2 (5 bases). Germline V CDR1 and CDR2: LGHNA, YSLEER. V gave up 0 bases and J gave up 0 bases, with 12 bases separating them. There are 16 residues in the CDR3. The CDR3 nucleotides are TGCGCCAGCAGCCAAGATAGGGCTAGCAGCTCCTACGAGCAGTACTTC. It is translated as CASSQDRASSSYEQYF.

The chain has TRBV27 and TRBJ2-3, with 7 bases fitting TRBD2. This CDR3 is 15 amino acids long. CDR1 is MNHEY, CDR2 SMNVEV, per germline (reference sequence). With V trimmed by 3 bases and J by 5 bases, 8 bases remained unmatched. CDR3 nucleotide sequence: TGTGCCAGCAGTTTTTCGCGGGAGCGGGGAGATACGCAGTATTTT. Amino acids: CASSFSRERGDTQYF.

The gene calls are TRBV28 and TRBJ2-7, with D possibly being TRBD1 (5 bases). Germline V gives CDR1 MDHEN, CDR2 SYDVKM. Trimming took 7 bases from V and 4 from J, leaving 14 bases between them. The CDR3 runs 13 residues. CDR3 protein: CASTPWAGYEQYF. DNA for the CDR3: TGTGCCAGCACCCCCTGGGCAGGGTACGAGCAGTACTTC.